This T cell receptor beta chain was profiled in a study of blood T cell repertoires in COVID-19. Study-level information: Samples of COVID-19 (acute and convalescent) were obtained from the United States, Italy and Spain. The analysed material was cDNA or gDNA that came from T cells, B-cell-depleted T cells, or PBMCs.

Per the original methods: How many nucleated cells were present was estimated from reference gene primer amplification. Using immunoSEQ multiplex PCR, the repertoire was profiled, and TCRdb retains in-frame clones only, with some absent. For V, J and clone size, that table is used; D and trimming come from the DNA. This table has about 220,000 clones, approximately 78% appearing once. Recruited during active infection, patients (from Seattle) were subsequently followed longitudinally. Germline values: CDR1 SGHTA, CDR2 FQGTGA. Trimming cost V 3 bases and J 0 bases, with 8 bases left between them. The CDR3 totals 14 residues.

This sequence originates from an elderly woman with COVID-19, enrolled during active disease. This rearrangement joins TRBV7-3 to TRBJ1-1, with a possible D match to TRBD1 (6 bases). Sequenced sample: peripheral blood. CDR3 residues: CASSFRGLNTEAFF. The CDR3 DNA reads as TGTGCCAGCAGCTTCAGGGGTTTGAACACTGAAGCTTTCTTT.